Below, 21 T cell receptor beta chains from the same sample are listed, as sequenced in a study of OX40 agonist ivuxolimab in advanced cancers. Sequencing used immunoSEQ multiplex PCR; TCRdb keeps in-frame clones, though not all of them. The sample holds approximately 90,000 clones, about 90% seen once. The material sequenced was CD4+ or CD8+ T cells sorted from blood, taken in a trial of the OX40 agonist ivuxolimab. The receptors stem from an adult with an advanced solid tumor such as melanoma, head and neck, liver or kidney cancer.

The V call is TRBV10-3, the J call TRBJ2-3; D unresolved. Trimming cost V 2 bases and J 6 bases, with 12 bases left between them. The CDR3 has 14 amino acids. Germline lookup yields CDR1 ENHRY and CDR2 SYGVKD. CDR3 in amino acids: CAISENPRIDTQYF. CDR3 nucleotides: TGTGCCATCAGTGAGAACCCGCGGATCGATACGCAGTATTTT.

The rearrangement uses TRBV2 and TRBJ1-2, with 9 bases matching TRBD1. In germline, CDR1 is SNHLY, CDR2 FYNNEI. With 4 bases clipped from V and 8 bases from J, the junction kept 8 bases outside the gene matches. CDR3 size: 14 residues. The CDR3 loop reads CASSVGWTGDGYTF. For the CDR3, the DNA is TGTGCCAGCAGTGTGGGGTGGACAGGGGACGGCTACACCTTC.

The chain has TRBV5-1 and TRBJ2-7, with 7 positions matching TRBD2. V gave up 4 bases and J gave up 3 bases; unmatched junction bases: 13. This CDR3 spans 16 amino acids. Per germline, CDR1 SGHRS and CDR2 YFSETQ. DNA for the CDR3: TGCGCCAGCAGCCCGTTTGCTGCGGGAGACAACTACGAGCAGTACTTC. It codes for CASSPFAAGDNYEQYF.

The CDR3 loop is CASRAALGREQYF. For the CDR3, the DNA is TGTGCCAGCAGAGCGGCCCTAGGGAGGGAGCAGTACTTC. The chain couples TRBV6-5 to TRBJ2-7; TRBD2 might be the D (6 bases). The V end lost 6 bases, the J end lost 7 bases, and 16 bases lay between the germline ends. CDR3 length: 13 amino acids. Germline lookup yields CDR1 MNHEY and CDR2 SVGAGI.

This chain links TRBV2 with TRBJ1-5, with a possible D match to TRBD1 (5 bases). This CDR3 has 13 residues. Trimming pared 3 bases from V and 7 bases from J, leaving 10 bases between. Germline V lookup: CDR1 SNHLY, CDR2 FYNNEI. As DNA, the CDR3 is TGTGCCAGCAGTGACCAGGGAGGACAGCCCCAGCATTTT. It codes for CASSDQGGQPQHF.

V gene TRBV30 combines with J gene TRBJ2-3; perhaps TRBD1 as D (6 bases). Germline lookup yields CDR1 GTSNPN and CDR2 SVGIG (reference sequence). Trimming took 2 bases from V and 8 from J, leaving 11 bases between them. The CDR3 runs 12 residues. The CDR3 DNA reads TGTGCCTGGAGTTTCACAGGGTTTACGCAGTATTTT. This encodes CAWSFTGFTQYF.

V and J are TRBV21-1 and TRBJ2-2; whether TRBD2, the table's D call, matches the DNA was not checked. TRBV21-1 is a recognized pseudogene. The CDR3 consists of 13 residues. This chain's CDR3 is CASSKPLTGELFF. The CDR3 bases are TGTGCCAGCAGCAAACCCCTTACCGGGGAGCTGTTTTTT.

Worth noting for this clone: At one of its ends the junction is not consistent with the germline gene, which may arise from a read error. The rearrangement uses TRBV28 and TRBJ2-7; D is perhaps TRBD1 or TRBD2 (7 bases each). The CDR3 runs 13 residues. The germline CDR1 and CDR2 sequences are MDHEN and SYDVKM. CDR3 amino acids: CASSLSALAGGDF. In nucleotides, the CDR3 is TGTGCCAGCAGTTTATCCGCCCTAGCAGGGGGGGACTTC.

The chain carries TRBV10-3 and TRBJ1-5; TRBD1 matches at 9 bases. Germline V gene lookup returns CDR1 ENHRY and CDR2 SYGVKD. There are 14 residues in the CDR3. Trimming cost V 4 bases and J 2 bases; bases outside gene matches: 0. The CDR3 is CAISGTGGNQPQHF. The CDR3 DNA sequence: TGTGCCATCAGTGGGACAGGGGGCAATCAGCCCCAGCATTTT.

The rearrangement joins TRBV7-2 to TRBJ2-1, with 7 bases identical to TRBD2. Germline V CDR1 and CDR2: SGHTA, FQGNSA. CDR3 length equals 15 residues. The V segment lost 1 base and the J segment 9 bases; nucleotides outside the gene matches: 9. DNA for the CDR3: TGTGCCAGCAGCTTAGTTGCGGGAGTGAGGGTTGAGCAGTTCTTC. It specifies CASSLVAGVRVEQFF.

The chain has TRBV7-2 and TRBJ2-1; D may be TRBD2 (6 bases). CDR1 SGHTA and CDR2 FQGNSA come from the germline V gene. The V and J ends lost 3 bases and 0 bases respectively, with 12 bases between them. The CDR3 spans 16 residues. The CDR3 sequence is CASSFFAGSSYNEQFF. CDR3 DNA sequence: TGTGCCAGCAGCTTTTTTGCGGGAAGCTCCTACAATGAGCAGTTCTTC.

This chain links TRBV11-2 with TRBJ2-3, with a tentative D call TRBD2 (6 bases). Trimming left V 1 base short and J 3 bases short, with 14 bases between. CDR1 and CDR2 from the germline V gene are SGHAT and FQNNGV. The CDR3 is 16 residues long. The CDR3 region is CASSLVLGSGTDTQYF. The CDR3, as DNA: TGTGCCAGCAGCTTAGTGCTGGGTAGCGGTACAGATACGCAGTATTTT.

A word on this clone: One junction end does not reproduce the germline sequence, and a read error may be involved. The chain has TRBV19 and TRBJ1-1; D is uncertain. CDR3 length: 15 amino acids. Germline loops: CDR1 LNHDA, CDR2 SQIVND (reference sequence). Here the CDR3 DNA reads TGTGCCAGTAGTATACTCCCCGGGAGGAACAGTGAAGCTTTCTTT. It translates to CASSILPGRNSEAFF. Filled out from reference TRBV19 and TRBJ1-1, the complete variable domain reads DGGITQSPKYLFRKEGQNVTLSCEQNLNHDAMYWYRQDPGQGLRLIYYSQIVNDFQKGDIAEGYSVSREKKESFPLTVTSAQKNPTAFYLCASSILPGRNSEAFFGQGTRLTVV.

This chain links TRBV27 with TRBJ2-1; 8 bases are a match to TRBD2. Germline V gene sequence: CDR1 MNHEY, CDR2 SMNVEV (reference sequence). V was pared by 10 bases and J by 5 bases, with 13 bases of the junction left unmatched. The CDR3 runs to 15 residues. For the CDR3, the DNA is TGTGCCATCCCCAGCGGGAGATTGCGGGACAATGAGCAGTTCTTC. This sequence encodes CAIPSGRLRDNEQFF.

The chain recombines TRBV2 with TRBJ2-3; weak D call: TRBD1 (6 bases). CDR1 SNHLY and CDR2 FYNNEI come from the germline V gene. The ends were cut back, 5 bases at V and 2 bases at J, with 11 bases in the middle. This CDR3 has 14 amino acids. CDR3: CASSSTGHTDTQYF. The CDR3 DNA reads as TGTGCCAGCAGTTCGACAGGCCACACAGATACGCAGTATTTT.

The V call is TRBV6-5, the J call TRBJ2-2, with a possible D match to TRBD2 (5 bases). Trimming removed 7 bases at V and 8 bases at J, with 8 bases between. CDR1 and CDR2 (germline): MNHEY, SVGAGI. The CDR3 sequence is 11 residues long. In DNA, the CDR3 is TGTGCCAGCAACCAGCGGGGGGAGCTGTTTTTT. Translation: CASNQRGELFF.

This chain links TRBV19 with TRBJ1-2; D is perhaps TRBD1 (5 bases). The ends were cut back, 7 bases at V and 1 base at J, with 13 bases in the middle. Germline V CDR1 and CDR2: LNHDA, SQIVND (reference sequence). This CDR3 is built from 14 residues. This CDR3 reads CASMDNSLNYGYTF. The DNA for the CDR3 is TGTGCCAGTATGGACAACTCCCTTAACTATGGCTACACCTTC.

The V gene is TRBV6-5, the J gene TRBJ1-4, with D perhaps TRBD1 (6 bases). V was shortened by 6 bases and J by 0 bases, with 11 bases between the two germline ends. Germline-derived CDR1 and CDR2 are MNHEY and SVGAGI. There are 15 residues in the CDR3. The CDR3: CASRLGGPTNEKLFF. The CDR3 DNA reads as TGTGCCAGCAGACTCGGGGGCCCAACTAATGAAAAACTGTTTTTT.

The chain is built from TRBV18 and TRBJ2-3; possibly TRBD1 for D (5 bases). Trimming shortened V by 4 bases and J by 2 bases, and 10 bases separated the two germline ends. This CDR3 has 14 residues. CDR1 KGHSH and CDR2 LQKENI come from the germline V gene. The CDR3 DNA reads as TGTGCCAGCTCACTCTTACAGGCCACAGATACGCAGTATTTT. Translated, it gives CASSLLQATDTQYF.

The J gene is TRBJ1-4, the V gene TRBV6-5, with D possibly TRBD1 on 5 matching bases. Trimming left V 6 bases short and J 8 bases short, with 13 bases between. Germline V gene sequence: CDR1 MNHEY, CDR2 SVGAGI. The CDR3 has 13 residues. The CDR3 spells CASRDPGREKLFF. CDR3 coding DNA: TGTGCCAGCAGGGACCCAGGGAGAGAAAAACTGTTTTTT.

The CDR3 loop is CASSAPTGMGYGYTF. In DNA, the CDR3 is TGTGCCAGCAGTGCCCCGACAGGGATGGGCTATGGCTACACCTTC. The chain has TRBV28 and TRBJ1-2, with 7 bases matching TRBD1. The CDR3 spans 15 residues. Unmatched junction bases numbered 10, after V lost 5 bases and J lost 4 bases. The V gene's germline CDR1 is MDHEN and CDR2 SYDVKM.